This T cell receptor beta chain was captured by sequencing in a study of shared clonotypes between healthy human individuals. For the study at large: The study enrolled two women and three men aged 18 to 49.

Libraries were prepared by immunoSEQ multiplex PCR; TCRdb keeps only in-frame clonotypes and omits some of them. The data show millions of clones, with 90% to 95% seen just once and under 0.15% held by the top ten. Note on this clone: Antigen: not known.

Overall study findings and caveats: Owing to a small donor count, the genetic and exposure-history diversity represented was limited. Naive CD4 clonotype sharing across several donors was 4% to 5%.

This receptor was identified in a man between 18 and 35 years old in good health. The sample taken for sequencing was naive CD4+ T cells sorted from blood. Subset specified: CD45RA+ positively selected.

The CDR3 nucleotides are TGCGCCAGCAGCTTGGCCGACAAGAGCTCCTACAATGAGCAGTTCTTC. Encoded protein: CASSLADKSSYNEQFF. The chain uses TRBV5-1 and TRBJ2-1, with unresolved D. Germline values: CDR1 SGHRS, CDR2 YFSETQ. This CDR3 comprises 16 residues. The germline V and J ends were trimmed by 0 bases and 0 bases, with 10 bases remaining between them.